This T cell receptor beta chain was found in a study of preoperative IRX-2 immunotherapy in early breast cancer. Treatment here: preoperative locoregional IRX-2 cytokine immunotherapy. Patients received preoperative, locoregional IRX-2 cytokine immunotherapy in a phase Ib study. This clone came up once. Here immunoSEQ multiplex PCR was the method, and the copy in TCRdb shows in-frame clones only, minus some. The data show about 43,000 clones, approximately 95% seen once. This CDR3 is built from 13 residues. CDR1 SGHVS and CDR2 FNYEAQ come from the germline V gene. V dropped 5 bases and J dropped 4 bases, with 10 bases sitting between them.

The chain links TRBV7-6 to TRBJ2-3; a possible D gene is TRBD2 (6 bases). The material sequenced was tumor tissue, taken after IRX-2 immunotherapy. The source is a human donor with breast cancer. CDR3 sequence: CASSPTSSDTQYF. The CDR3 coding sequence is TGTGCCAGCAGCCCTACTAGCTCAGATACGCAGTATTTT.